The 20 T cell receptor beta chains given below trace back to one sample, sequenced in a study of early T cells in non-severe SARS-CoV-2 infection. One entry per CDR3 protein results from TCRdb running MiXCR on the 5' RACE reads. The table lists about 64,000 distinct CDR3 sequences, less than 20% of them singletons. The sequences come from whole blood, collected at baseline. The receptors come from an adult who was a healthcare worker with PCR-confirmed SARS-CoV-2 infection or an uninfected control (not recorded which).

This clonotype was counted a few times. The J gene is TRBJ2-7, the V gene TRBV29-1, with D uncertain. The V gene lost 2 bases and the J gene lost 6 bases, with 11 bases spanning the gap. The length of the CDR3 is 12 residues. Germline-derived CDR1 and CDR2 are SQVTM and ANQGSEA. The CDR3, as DNA: TGCAGCGTTGAACCTTCCCCCTCCGAGCAGTACTTC. It specifies CSVEPSPSEQYF.

V and J are TRBV30 and TRBJ1-3; D remains ambiguous. The germline V gene has CDR1 GTSNPN and CDR2 SVGIG (reference sequence). Trimming took off 3 bases at V and 2 bases at J, with 17 bases between the two ends. The CDR3 is made up of 16 amino acids. The CDR3 is CAWRGIGQTTGNTIYF. The CDR3 DNA sequence: TGTGCCTGGAGGGGGATAGGGCAGACAACTGGAAACACCATATATTTT.

This clonotype has just a few counts. The V and J genes are TRBV5-6 and TRBJ2-2; 12 nucleotides line up with TRBD2. Per germline, CDR1 SGHDT and CDR2 YYEEEE. The CDR3 spans 16 residues. Trimming cost V 5 bases and J 2 bases; bases outside gene matches: 4. CDR3 sequence reads: CASSRTSGKNTGELFF. The CDR3 region has the DNA TGTGCCAGCAGTCGGACTAGCGGGAAAAACACCGGGGAGCTGTTTTTT.

The gene calls are TRBV5-4 and TRBJ2-5; no firm D call. Germline-derived CDR1 and CDR2 are SGHNT and YYREEE (reference sequence). This CDR3 contains 14 residues. Deletions cut 1 base from V and 9 bases from J, with 16 bases between. The DNA for the CDR3 is TGTGCCAGCAGCTTGTTCGACAAACGGAGTGCCCAGTACTTC. Its protein is CASSLFDKRSAQYF.

This clonotype was seen only a few times. V gene TRBV6-1 combines with J gene TRBJ2-6, with TRBD1 matching over 7 bases. After removal of 5 bases from V and 4 bases from J, the junction contained 8 bases not matched to a gene. Germline V gives CDR1 MNHNS, CDR2 SASEGT. CDR3 length: 16 residues. The CDR3 region has the DNA TGTGCCAGCAGTTACGAGAGGGGGCTCGGGGCCAACGTCCTGACTTTC. It translates to CASSYERGLGANVLTF.

This clonotype was detected many times. V and J are TRBV28 and TRBJ1-1; D perhaps matches TRBD1 (5 bases). The germline CDR1 and CDR2 sequences are MDHEN and SYDVKM. The CDR3 runs 16 residues. V lost 8 bases to trimming and J lost 1 base, with 20 bases between them. The CDR3 spells CASPPAQGITNTEAFF. The CDR3 DNA reads TGTGCCAGCCCCCCAGCCCAGGGTATTACGAACACTGAAGCTTTCTTT.

This clonotype was counted many times. The CDR3 DNA reads as TGTGCCAGCAGCTTTACCGGGACAGGAGGCCACGAGCAGTACTTC. It encodes CASSFTGTGGHEQYF. This chain connects TRBV7-6 to TRBJ2-7; 8 bases are shared with TRBD1. Germline assignment: CDR1 SGHVS and CDR2 FNYEAQ. The J segment lost 5 bases and the V segment lost 3 bases, leaving 9 bases of the junction unmatched. This CDR3 is built from 15 residues.

The chain has TRBV19 and TRBJ2-1; TRBD2 agrees at 10 bases. The J segment lost 3 bases and the V segment lost 11 bases, leaving 7 bases of the junction unmatched. The CDR3 has 14 amino acids. The V gene's germline CDR1 is LNHDA and CDR2 SQIVND (reference sequence). This CDR3 reads CASQRGGDYNEQFF. Here the CDR3 DNA reads TGTGCCTCACAGCGGGGGGGAGACTACAATGAGCAGTTCTTC.

The J gene is TRBJ1-1, the V gene TRBV4-3; 7 bases fit TRBD1. V was pared by 3 bases and J by 10 bases, with 8 bases of the junction left unmatched. The CDR3 extends over 13 amino acids. The germline V gene has CDR1 LGHNA and CDR2 YSLEER. CDR3: CASSQRQGLLAFF. The CDR3 DNA sequence: TGCGCCAGCAGCCAGAGACAGGGACTGCTAGCTTTCTTT.

This clonotype has just a few counts. V is TRBV4-3 and J is TRBJ2-3; D not certain. The CDR3 covers 12 residues. Trimming stripped 1 base from V and 6 bases from J, with 5 bases between. Looked up from germline, CDR1 is LGHNA and CDR2 is YSLEER. This CDR3 reads CASSQVGDTQYF. The DNA of the CDR3 is TGCGCCAGCAGCCAAGTAGGGGATACGCAGTATTTT.

This clonotype was seen more than once but under ten times. The chain links TRBV11-2 to TRBJ2-7, with 8 bases lining up with TRBD2. The V gene end was trimmed by 5 bases and the J gene end by 2 bases; junction bases not matched to a gene: 8. From germline, CDR1 is SGHAT and CDR2 FQNNGV. There are 15 residues in the CDR3. The CDR3 nucleotides read TGTGCCAGCAGCCCCCCCGGGACTAGGGCCTACGAGCAGTACTTC. This encodes CASSPPGTRAYEQYF.

DNA of the CDR3: TGTGCCAGCAGTGCTAGTGATAACTATGGCTACACCTTC. Residues: CASSASDNYGYTF. The genes are TRBV2 and TRBJ1-2; D is undetermined. The V gene's germline CDR1 is SNHLY and CDR2 FYNNEI. V dropped 4 bases and J dropped 1 base, with 7 bases sitting between them. The CDR3 is 13 amino acids.

A note on this clonotype: A read error may explain this, as a much larger clone is one base away. J is TRBJ2-1 and V is TRBV5-6; D is unresolved. CDR3 length: 11 amino acids. The V end was cut by 4 bases, the J end by 5 bases, with 4 bases between. Germline V gene data show CDR1 as SGHDT and CDR2 as YYEEEE. Here the CDR3 DNA reads TGTGCCAGCAGCATACACAATGAGCAGTTCTTC. Translating it yields CASSIHNEQFF.

The chain uses TRBV6-4 and TRBJ2-3; perhaps TRBD1 as D (6 bases). The CDR3 is 16 amino acids. Trimming stripped 0 bases from V and 3 bases from J, with 13 bases between. Looked up from germline, CDR1 is MRHNA and CDR2 is SNTAGT. CDR3 sequence (DNA): TGTGCCAGCAGTGACTCTACAGGGAGCTTTACAGATACGCAGTATTTT. Translating gives CASSDSTGSFTDTQYF.

V and J are TRBV5-4 and TRBJ1-1; no firm D call. Deletions cut 0 bases from V and 1 base from J, with 13 bases between. Germline CDR1 is SGHNT and CDR2 is YYREEE (reference sequence). The CDR3 totals 16 residues. The CDR3 loop reads CASSLGGSKKNTEAFF. The CDR3 DNA is TGTGCCAGCAGCTTGGGAGGTAGCAAAAAGAACACTGAAGCTTTCTTT.

This clonotype turned up a few times. V usage is TRBV7-6 and J usage is TRBJ2-5; 12 bases line up with TRBD2. The junction had 14 bases not matched to a gene; V was cut back by 5 bases and J by 1 base. The V gene's germline CDR1 is SGHVS and CDR2 FNYEAQ. CDR3 length: 19 amino acids. The CDR3 spells CASSVVTSGSGVVQETQYF. CDR3 nucleotides: TGTGCCAGCAGCGTTGTGACTAGCGGGAGTGGGGTCGTCCAAGAGACCCAGTACTTC.

The V and J genes are TRBV28 and TRBJ2-7, with TRBD1 matching 9 bases. The CDR3 has 15 residues. Germline CDR1 and CDR2: MDHEN and SYDVKM. With 4 bases clipped from V and 7 bases from J, the junction kept 11 bases outside the gene matches. CDR3 coding DNA: TGTGCCAGCAGTTCCCCCGGGACAGGGCTTGGGGAGCAGTACTTC. This translates into CASSSPGTGLGEQYF.

This clonotype has only a few counts. The V and J genes are TRBV5-4 and TRBJ2-7; D may match TRBD1 or TRBD2 (6 bases each). The germline gives CDR1 SGHNT, CDR2 YYREEE (reference sequence). The CDR3 is 12 amino acids. V lost 4 bases, J lost 7 bases, and 12 bases lay in between. The CDR3 DNA is TGTGCCAGCAGCCTAAGGGGGGAGGAGCAGTACTTC. This translates into CASSLRGEEQYF.

This clonotype was seen at least ten times. The CDR3 spells CASSLSGIEGIGTEAFF. DNA for the CDR3: TGTGCCAGCAGTTTATCGGGTATCGAAGGGATAGGGACTGAAGCTTTCTTT. J is TRBJ1-1 and V is TRBV27; D is unresolved. V was cut by 0 bases and J by 5 bases, with 19 bases left in between. This CDR3 is 17 amino acids long. The V gene's germline CDR1 is MNHEY and CDR2 SMNVEV (reference sequence).

This clonotype was seen more than once but under ten times. The rearrangement joins TRBV13 to TRBJ1-5, with a possible D match to TRBD1 (5 bases). This CDR3 contains 15 residues. Germline loops: CDR1 PRHDT, CDR2 FYEKMQ (reference sequence). Trimming cost V 2 bases and J 1 base, with 9 bases left between them. The DNA for the CDR3 is TGTGCCAGCAGCTTAAGGGGCTTGAGCAATCAGCCCCAGCATTTT. This gives the protein CASSLRGLSNQPQHF.